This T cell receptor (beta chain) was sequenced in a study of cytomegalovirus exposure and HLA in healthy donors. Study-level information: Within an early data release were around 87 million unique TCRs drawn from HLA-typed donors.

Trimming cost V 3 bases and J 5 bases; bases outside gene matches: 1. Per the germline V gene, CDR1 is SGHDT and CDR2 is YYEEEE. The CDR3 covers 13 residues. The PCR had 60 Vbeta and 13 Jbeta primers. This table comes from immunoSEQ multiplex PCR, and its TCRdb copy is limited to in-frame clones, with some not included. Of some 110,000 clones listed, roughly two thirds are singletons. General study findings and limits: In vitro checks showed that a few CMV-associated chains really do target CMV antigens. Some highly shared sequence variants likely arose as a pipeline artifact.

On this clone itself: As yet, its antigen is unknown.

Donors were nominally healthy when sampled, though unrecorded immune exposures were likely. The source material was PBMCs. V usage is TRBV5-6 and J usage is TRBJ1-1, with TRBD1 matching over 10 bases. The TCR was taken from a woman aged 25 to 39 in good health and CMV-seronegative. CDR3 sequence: CASSWTGGTEAFF. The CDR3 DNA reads TGTGCCAGCAGCTGGACAGGGGGGACTGAAGCTTTCTTT.